Each of the 24 T cell receptor beta chains below was sequenced from the same sample in a study of cytomegalovirus exposure and HLA in healthy donors. Profiling relied on immunoSEQ multiplex PCR, and the TCRdb table lists in-frame clones only, not all of them. This table holds fewer than 85,000 clones, roughly 94% found once. Sequencing was performed on PBMCs. The receptors originated from a woman aged 18 to 35 in good health and CMV-seronegative.

This clone occurred once. The chain carries TRBV7-9 and TRBJ2-7, with 9 bases fitting TRBD2. CDR3 length equals 14 residues. J gave up 3 bases and V 0 bases, and 0 bases lay outside the gene matches. Germline CDR1 SEHNR, CDR2 FQNEAQ (reference sequence). The CDR3 region is CASSLASGGYEQYF. The CDR3, as DNA: TGTGCCAGCAGCTTAGCTAGCGGGGGCTACGAGCAGTACTTC.

This clone has just one count. The chain joins TRBV9 to TRBJ2-1; D possibly corresponds to TRBD1 (5 bases). V dropped 0 bases and J dropped 7 bases, with 11 bases sitting between them. Germline V gene sequence: CDR1 SGDLS, CDR2 YYNGEE. CDR3 length: 14 residues. The chain's CDR3 is CASSVAGAQNEQFF. The CDR3 bases are TGTGCCAGCAGCGTAGCTGGGGCGCAGAATGAGCAGTTCTTC.

The V and J genes are TRBV9 and TRBJ1-1; no definite D call. From germline, CDR1 is SGDLS and CDR2 YYNGEE. This CDR3 is built from 14 residues. V gave up 0 bases and J gave up 1 base, with 7 bases separating them. The CDR3 nucleotides read TGTGCCAGCAGCGTAGGAGGCACGAACACTGAAGCTTTCTTT. It is translated as CASSVGGTNTEAFF.

The V call is TRBV5-4, the J call TRBJ2-7, with 7 bases matching TRBD1. CDR3 length equals 16 residues. The germline CDR1 and CDR2 sequences are SGHNT and YYREEE (reference sequence). J lost 3 bases, V lost 4 bases, and 13 bases had no gene match. CDR3 DNA sequence: TGTGCCAGCAGCCCCCACGACACAGGGGATGGCTACGAGCAGTACTTC. It specifies CASSPHDTGDGYEQYF.

The chain is built from TRBV6-6 and TRBJ2-2; unclear D gene. Germline CDR1 is MNHNY and CDR2 is SVGAGI (reference sequence). This CDR3 region has 15 residues. V shed 7 bases and J shed 0 bases, with 12 bases lying between them. CDR3 nucleotides: TGTGCCAGCACTCTAACGCGGCCGAACACCGGGGAGCTGTTTTTT. Its protein product is CASTLTRPNTGELFF.

This clone was observed a single time. V is TRBV5-6 and J is TRBJ1-2; a possible D gene is TRBD1 (6 bases). Trimming pared 3 bases from V and 4 bases from J, leaving 13 bases between. Germline V gives CDR1 SGHDT, CDR2 YYEEEE. This CDR3 comprises 14 residues. CDR3 nucleotide sequence: TGTGCCAGCAGCTCTTGGGGGCAAGGCTATGGCTACACCTTC. Translation gives CASSSWGQGYGYTF.

The genes are TRBV11-2 and TRBJ2-1; D is possibly TRBD2 (5 bases). The V gene lost 6 bases and the J gene lost 9 bases, with 15 bases spanning the gap. The CDR3 contains 13 residues. Germline V gene sequence: CDR1 SGHAT, CDR2 FQNNGV. For the CDR3, the DNA is TGTGCCAGCAGTTCCTGGGAGTCCGGTGAGCAGTTCTTC. Translated: CASSSWESGEQFF. Full variable domain (remainder filled in from reference TRBV11-2 and TRBJ2-1): EAGVAQSPRYKIIEKRQSVAFWCNPISGHATLYWYQQILGQGPKLLIQFQNNGVVDDSQLPKDRFSAERLKGVDSTLKIQPAKLEDSAVYLCASSSWESGEQFFGPGTRLTVL.

J is TRBJ2-2 and V is TRBV7-3; 7 bases align to TRBD1. There are 15 residues in the CDR3. Germline trimming cut 6 bases from V and 7 bases from J; bases unmatched to any gene: 11. Germline CDR1 is SGHTA and CDR2 is FQGTGA. CDR3 bases: TGTGCCAGCAGGAAAGACAGGGAACGGAACGGGGAGCTGTTTTTT. Residues: CASRKDRERNGELFF.

V usage is TRBV2 and J usage is TRBJ2-7; D gene ambiguous. Per the germline V gene, CDR1 is SNHLY and CDR2 is FYNNEI. The V end was cut by 6 bases, the J end by 1 base, with 10 bases between. This CDR3 contains 13 residues. CDR3 loop: CASRPRYSYEQYF. The CDR3 region has the DNA TGTGCCAGCAGGCCCAGGTATTCCTACGAGCAGTACTTC. Based on the CDR3 plus reference TRBV2 and TRBJ2-7, the full variable domain is EPEVTQTPSHQVTQMGQEVILRCVPISNHLYFYWYRQILGQKVEFLVSFYNNEISEKSEIFDDQFSVERPDGSNFTLKIRSTKLEDSAMYFCASRPRYSYEQYFGPGTRLTVT.

The chain carries TRBV28 and TRBJ1-1; no clear D. Trimming removed 4 bases at V and 1 base at J, with 10 bases between. Germline loops: CDR1 MDHEN, CDR2 SYDVKM. This CDR3 spans 14 amino acids. CDR3 DNA sequence: TGTGCCAGCAGTTCGGACTACTCGAACACTGAAGCTTTCTTT. The encoded protein is CASSSDYSNTEAFF. The full variable domain, rest sourced from reference TRBV28 and TRBJ1-1, is DVKVTQSSRYLVKRTGEKVFLECVQDMDHENMFWYRQDPGLGLRLIYFSYDVKMKEKGDIPEGYSVSREKKERFSLILESASTNQTSMYLCASSSDYSNTEAFFGQGTRLTVV.

The CDR3 is CASSAGGTGGRQPQHF. CDR3 bases: TGTGCCAGCAGCGCCGGCGGGACAGGGGGGCGTCAGCCCCAGCATTTT. The genes are TRBV28 and TRBJ1-5; 11 bases agree with TRBD1. The CDR3 totals 16 residues. J lost 6 bases, V lost 6 bases, and 10 bases had no gene match. CDR1 and CDR2 from the germline V gene are MDHEN and SYDVKM.

V usage is TRBV5-4 and J usage is TRBJ2-1; maybe TRBD2 (6 bases). With 0 bases removed from V and 7 bases from J, the gap between germline ends came to 8 bases. Germline V lookup: CDR1 SGHNT, CDR2 YYREEE (reference sequence). The CDR3 consists of 13 residues. CDR3 loop: CASSLALANEQFF. CDR3 DNA: TGTGCCAGCAGCTTGGCCCTAGCGAATGAGCAGTTCTTC.

Concerning this clone: Sequence at one end of the junction differs from germline and may be a read error. Other DNA sequences within the sample encode an identical CDR3. The rearrangement links TRBV5-6 to TRBJ2-1, with 8 bases matching TRBD2. The CDR3 sequence is 14 residues long. Per germline, CDR1 SGHDT and CDR2 YYEEEE. The CDR3 spells CASSLKRGHNEQFF. Written as DNA, the CDR3 is TGCGCCAGCAGCTTAAAGCGGGGGCACAATGAGCAGTTCTTC.

The V gene is TRBV5-6, the J gene TRBJ2-3; perhaps TRBD1 as D (7 bases). V lost 6 bases to trimming and J lost 9 bases, with 32 bases between them. Germline V lookup: CDR1 SGHDT, CDR2 YYEEEE. The CDR3 sequence is 18 residues long. The CDR3 sequence: CASTGPGAGTEGRRTQYF. Here the CDR3 DNA reads TGTGCCAGCACCGGACCGGGGGCCGGGACAGAGGGGAGAAGGACGCAGTATTTT.

The chain's CDR3 is CASSLPGGRSGEQFF. The CDR3 DNA is TGTGCCAGCAGTTTACCAGGGGGCAGGTCGGGTGAGCAGTTCTTC. The chain combines TRBV27 with TRBJ2-1; TRBD1 matches at 8 bases. Germline assignment: CDR1 MNHEY and CDR2 SMNVEV (reference sequence). With V trimmed by 2 bases and J by 9 bases, 9 bases remained unmatched. The CDR3 totals 15 residues.

The chain joins TRBV6-5 to TRBJ1-6; maybe TRBD1 (5 bases). Germline CDR1 reads MNHEY; CDR2 reads SVGAGI. There are 13 residues in the CDR3. V lost 5 bases and J 5 bases, leaving 7 bases between the germline ends. Here the CDR3 DNA reads TGTGCCAGCAGTCGGGGGGATAATTCACCCCTCCACTTT. Protein: CASSRGDNSPLHF.

The J gene is TRBJ2-1, the V gene TRBV6-6; 9 nucleotides align to TRBD1. The CDR3 is made up of 14 amino acids. V lost 2 bases and J lost 4; bases outside the gene matches: 0. Germline V gene lookup returns CDR1 MNHNY and CDR2 SVGAGI (reference sequence). This CDR3 reads CASSYGTGYNEQFF. In nucleotides, the CDR3 is TGTGCCAGCAGTTACGGGACAGGGTACAATGAGCAGTTCTTC.

This clone was detected only once. V gene TRBV7-9 combines with J gene TRBJ1-4; tentative D call: TRBD1 (5 bases). The germline V gene encodes CDR1 SEHNR and CDR2 FQNEAQ (reference sequence). V gave up 4 bases and J gave up 7 bases, with 25 bases separating them. CDR3 length equals 18 residues. The CDR3: CASSYRRASNTRGEKLFF. In nucleotides, the CDR3 is TGTGCCAGCAGCTACCGGAGGGCCTCTAACACAAGGGGTGAAAAACTGTTTTTT.

The chain combines TRBV7-2 with TRBJ1-6; D is perhaps TRBD1 (5 bases). Germline V gives CDR1 SGHTA, CDR2 FQGNSA. Trimming pared 7 bases from V and 7 bases from J, leaving 17 bases between. This CDR3 is built from 15 residues. The CDR3 here is CASNPDSGQNSPLHF. The CDR3 nucleotides read TGTGCCAGCAATCCCGACTCTGGACAAAATTCACCCCTCCACTTT.

The chain links TRBV2 to TRBJ2-2, with 7 bases lining up with TRBD1. Unmatched junction bases numbered 3, after V lost 4 bases and J lost 4 bases. This CDR3 comprises 14 residues. Per germline, CDR1 SNHLY and CDR2 FYNNEI. CDR3 loop: CASSVGTATGELFF. In nucleotides, the CDR3 is TGTGCCAGCAGTGTTGGGACAGCCACCGGGGAGCTGTTTTTT. The variable domain in full, with the rest retrieved from reference TRBV2 and TRBJ2-2, is EPEVTQTPSHQVTQMGQEVILRCVPISNHLYFYWYRQILGQKVEFLVSFYNNEISEKSEIFDDQFSVERPDGSNFTLKIRSTKLEDSAMYFCASSVGTATGELFFGEGSRLTVL.

This chain uses TRBV9 with TRBJ1-4; D is unclear. CDR3 size: 14 residues. The germline gives CDR1 SGDLS, CDR2 YYNGEE. V was shortened by 4 bases and J by 4 bases, with 11 bases between the two germline ends. CDR3 in DNA: TGTGCCAGCAGCCCCTGGGAGGGTAATGAAAAACTGTTTTTT. It specifies CASSPWEGNEKLFF.

CDR3 sequence reads: CASSLGQGSGANVLTF. CDR3 DNA: TGTGCCAGCAGCCTTGGACAGGGATCTGGGGCCAACGTCCTGACTTTC. The chain links TRBV7-6 to TRBJ2-6, with 8 bases lining up with TRBD1. This CDR3 region has 16 residues. The trim removed 5 bases at V and 1 base at J, leaving 4 bases unmatched. CDR1 is SGHVS and CDR2 is FNYEAQ in the germline V gene.

The chain has TRBV5-1 and TRBJ1-4, with D unclear. CDR1 and CDR2 (germline): SGHRS, YFSETQ. The CDR3 is 19 residues long. V was shortened by 0 bases and J by 4 bases, with 22 bases between the two germline ends. The DNA for the CDR3 is TGCGCCAGCAGCTTGGCCTTAGAGGACTCAGGATTTTTTAATGAAAAACTGTTTTTT. Encoded protein: CASSLALEDSGFFNEKLFF.

The CDR3 DNA follows: TGTGCCAGCAGCCTCCGGCGGGACAGGGTGATTTTGAATGGCTACACCTTC. Translating gives CASSLRRDRVILNGYTF. This sequence joins TRBV6-4 and TRBJ1-2, with TRBD1 identical over 9 bases. Trimming took 6 bases from V and 6 from J; bases not matched to a gene: 17. The CDR3 is made up of 17 amino acids. Germline CDR1 MRHNA, CDR2 SNTAGT.